These T cell receptor beta chains were read from a single sample in a study of blood T cell repertoires in COVID-19. The method was immunoSEQ multiplex PCR; TCRdb's version includes in-frame clones alone and lacks a portion of them. This table has 150,000 to 250,000 clones, 79% appearing once. Source material: peripheral blood. All receptors come from a woman aged 40 to 55 with COVID-19, enrolled during active disease. The CDR3 runs from the conserved cysteine through the conserved F or W. The order of the fields is J gene, clone size, D gene, V gene, CDR3 protein, CDR3 DNA. The D gene is left open where the match is weak. Only some rows state a clone size, as once, few, many or a class for expanded clones.

>TRBJ2-2|-|-|TRBV11-1
CASSLAAGPDTGELFF
TGTGCCAGCAGCTTAGCGGCAGGGCCCGACACCGGGGAGCTGTTTTTT
>TRBJ2-1|-|-|TRBV4-2
CASSHPGRGADEQFF
TGTGCCAGCAGCCATCCGGGACGCGGGGCGGATGAGCAGTTCTTC
>TRBJ2-1|-|TRBD2|TRBV19
CASSISRKRGRLNFYNEQFF
TGTGCCAGTAGTATAAGCAGAAAGCGGGGCCGCCTTAATTTCTACAATGAGCAGTTCTTC
>TRBJ1-5|once|-|TRBV6-5
CASTLTGFGQPQHF
TGTGCCAGCACCCTGACAGGATTCGGGCAGCCCCAGCATTTT
>TRBJ2-1|-|TRBD2|TRBV25-1
CASSGGLASSSYNEQFF
TGTGCCAGCAGTGGGGGACTAGCCTCCAGCTCCTACAATGAGCAGTTCTTC
>TRBJ1-4|-|-|TRBV7-2
CASSFSQTGFGLFF
TGTGCCAGCAGCTTCTCCCAGACCGGGTTTGGACTGTTTTTT
>TRBJ2-2|-|-|TRBV5-1
CASSSEGAGELFF
TGCGCCAGCAGCTCCGAAGGGGCCGGGGAGCTGTTTTTT
>TRBJ1-5|few|TRBD1|TRBV7-9
CASSPTDTGGDQPQHF
TGTGCCAGCAGCCCGACCGACACAGGGGGGGATCAGCCCCAGCATTTT
>TRBJ2-3|-|TRBD1|TRBV5-1
CASSYMQGVTDTQYF
TGCGCCAGCAGCTACATGCAGGGGGTCACAGATACGCAGTATTTT
>TRBJ1-1|-|TRBD1|TRBV7-2
CASSFGTGGNTEAFF
TGTGCCAGCAGCTTTGGGACAGGGGGAAACACTGAAGCTTTCTTT
>TRBJ1-1|-|-|TRBV6-5
CASSQPTGQAFF
TGTGCCAGCAGTCAACCTACAGGGCAAGCTTTCTTT
>TRBJ1-4|-|-|TRBV6-5
CASRGLGEGEKLFF
TGTGCCAGCAGGGGCTTAGGGGAAGGTGAAAAACTGTTTTTT
>TRBJ2-2|-|-|TRBV6-5
CASRIWSGELFF
TGTGCCAGCAGAATCTGGAGCGGGGAGCTGTTTTTT
>TRBJ2-3|-|TRBD2|TRBV10-3
CAISDGAGVDTQYF
TGTGCCATCAGTGACGGGGCGGGAGTAGATACGCAGTATTTT
>TRBJ2-3|few|-|TRBV10-1
CASSETHTQYF
TGCGCCAGCAGTGAAACTCATACGCAGTATTTT
>TRBJ1-3|once|-|TRBV7-9
CASSLDGNTIYF
TGTGCCAGCAGCTTAGACGGGAACACCATATATTTT
>TRBJ1-6|-|-|TRBV27
CASSLSENSYNSPLHF
TGTGCCAGCAGTTTATCAGAGAACTCCTATAATTCACCCCTCCACTTT
>TRBJ1-3|-|-|TRBV19
CASTDGVIRGNTIYF
TGTGCCAGTACGGATGGAGTAATAAGAGGAAACACCATATATTTT
>TRBJ2-7|many|-|TRBV18
CASSPERRVEQYF
TGTGCCAGCTCACCGGAAAGGCGGGTCGAGCAGTACTTC
>TRBJ2-1|-|TRBD1|TRBV27
CASIPRDRGNEQFF
TGTGCCAGCATCCCTCGGGACAGGGGAAATGAGCAGTTCTTC
>TRBJ2-7|-|-|TRBV6-1
CASSESSGTFYEQYF
TGTGCCAGCAGTGAAAGCTCGGGTACCTTCTACGAGCAGTACTTC
>TRBJ2-5|-|TRBD2|TRBV5-4
CASSRDGTSGIVVQETQYF
TGTGCCAGCAGCCGGGATGGGACTAGCGGGATAGTAGTGCAGGAGACCCAGTACTTC
>TRBJ1-5|-|TRBD1|TRBV7-9
CASSSTGVLQPQHF
TGTGCCAGCAGCTCGACAGGGGTTTTACAGCCCCAGCATTTT
>TRBJ1-1|-|TRBD1|TRBV19
CASSMGTGIIGLNTEAFF
TGTGCCAGTAGTATGGGGACAGGGATCATAGGACTCAACACTGAAGCTTTCTTT
>TRBJ1-1|-|-|TRBV4-2
CASSQGSNREAFF
TGTGCCAGCAGCCAAGGATCTAACCGTGAAGCTTTCTTT
>TRBJ2-7|-|TRBD1|TRBV5-1
CASSHTGQTYEQYF
TGCGCCAGCAGTCATACGGGACAGACCTACGAGCAGTACTTC
>TRBJ1-3|few|-|TRBV9
CASSVLPGSSGNTIYF
TGTGCCAGCAGCGTTCTACCGGGGAGCTCTGGAAACACCATATATTTT
>TRBJ1-4|-|TRBD1|TRBV6-5
CASSYSSGTGEGKLFF
TGTGCCAGCAGTTACTCGTCCGGGACAGGGGAAGGAAAACTGTTTTTT
>TRBJ2-6|-|-|TRBV13
CASSLGRPSSGANVLTF
TGTGCCAGCAGCTTGGGCCGGCCGAGCTCTGGGGCCAACGTCCTGACTTTC
>TRBJ2-1|-|-|TRBV2
CASSTNSYNEQFF
TGTGCCAGTTCGACTAATTCCTACAATGAGCAGTTCTTC
>TRBJ1-1|-|-|TRBV4-3
CASSQEVGGEGAFF
TGCGCCAGCAGCCAAGAAGTGGGGGGTGAGGGAGCTTTCTTT
>TRBJ2-3|-|-|TRBV5-8
CASSPLLTSSTDTQYF
TGTGCCAGCAGCCCTCTTTTGACATCTAGCACAGATACGCAGTATTTT
>TRBJ2-1|-|TRBD2|TRBV6-2/TRBV6-3
CASSSRGGSSYNEQFF
TGTGCCAGCAGTTCGCGCGGGGGGAGCTCCTACAATGAGCAGTTCTTC
>TRBJ1-1|-|-|TRBV12-5
CASGLSGPANTEAFF
TGTGCTAGTGGTTTGAGCGGACCGGCTAACACTGAAGCTTTCTTT
>TRBJ2-1|-|-|TRBV6-2/TRBV6-3
CASSSGAGYNEQFF
TGTGCCAGCAGTTCAGGGGCAGGCTACAATGAGCAGTTCTTC
>TRBJ2-1|-|-|TRBV1
CTSSQEGSQREFRHNEQFF
TGCACCAGCAGCCAAGAAGGTAGTCAGCGGGAGTTTCGCCACAATGAGCAGTTCTTC
>TRBJ2-7|once|-|TRBV4-3
CASSQDSGISYEQYF
TGCGCCAGCAGCCAAGATTCCGGGATCTCCTACGAGCAGTACTTC
>TRBJ1-1|few|-|TRBV3-1/TRBV3-2
CASSLPGGAKLAEAFF
TGTGCCAGCAGCCTTCCTGGAGGGGCGAAATTGGCTGAAGCTTTCTTT
>TRBJ1-2|-|-|TRBV6-2/TRBV6-3
CASSPPPRRGNYGYTF
TGTGCCAGCAGCCCACCCCCCAGGCGGGGAAACTATGGCTACACCTTC
>TRBJ2-1|-|-|TRBV2
CASSQTPGPSDNEQFF
TGTGCCAGCAGCCAGACACCAGGGCCCTCTGACAATGAGCAGTTCTTC
>TRBJ1-6|medium-sized|TRBD1|TRBV5-1
CASSLGGTGGDSPLHF
TGCGCCAGCAGCTTGGGAGGGACAGGGGGCGATTCACCCCTCCACTTT
>TRBJ2-1|-|-|TRBV6-4
CASSAGDSGEQFF
TGTGCCAGCAGTGCGGGGGACAGTGGTGAGCAGTTCTTC
>TRBJ2-1|-|-|TRBV5-1
CASSLGDSLNEQFF
TGCGCCAGCAGCTTGGGGGACTCGCTCAATGAGCAGTTCTTC
>TRBJ2-7|-|-|TRBV3-1/TRBV3-2
CASSQHAPNSHFAASGDKEQYF
TGTGCCAGCAGCCAACACGCCCCCAACAGCCACTTCGCGGCTTCCGGGGATAAAGAGCAGTACTTC
>TRBJ2-3|-|TRBD2|TRBV5-1
CASSPLIAGGPRGDTQYF
TGCGCCAGCAGCCCCCTCATAGCGGGGGGGCCTAGGGGAGATACGCAGTATTTT
>TRBJ2-1|-|-|TRBV5-8
CASSLAQLGHGNEQFF
TGTGCCAGCAGCTTGGCTCAACTGGGCCACGGCAATGAGCAGTTCTTC
>TRBJ2-2|-|-|TRBV21-1
CASSKPPQGNTGELFF
TGTGCCAGCAGCAAACCCCCCCAGGGGAACACCGGGGAGCTGTTTTTT
>TRBJ1-3|once|-|TRBV7-2
CASSLGSILSGNTIYF
TGTGCCAGCAGCTTAGGCTCGATACTTTCTGGAAACACCATATATTTT
>TRBJ2-4|-|-|TRBV18
CASSTPREAKNIQYF
TGTGCCAGCTCAACCCCCAGGGAAGCCAAAAACATTCAGTACTTC
>TRBJ1-2|-|-|TRBV21-1
CASSNGGFGYTF
TGTGCCAGCAGCAACGGGGGTTTTGGCTACACCTTC
>TRBJ1-5|-|-|TRBV6-1
CASSEGARSSHYQPQHF
TGTGCCAGCAGTGAAGGGGCCAGGTCGAGCCACTATCAGCCCCAGCATTTT
>TRBJ2-3|-|-|TRBV18
CASLSGYGTDTQYF
TGTGCCAGCTTATCGGGGTATGGCACAGATACGCAGTATTTT
>TRBJ1-2|once|TRBD1|TRBV27
CASSLDRVGLYGYTF
TGTGCCAGCAGCCTAGACAGGGTGGGGCTCTATGGCTACACCTTC
>TRBJ2-1|-|TRBD2|TRBV7-9
CASSRTSGADEQFF
TGTGCCAGCAGCCGGACTAGCGGGGCAGATGAGCAGTTCTTC
>TRBJ1-2|-|TRBD1|TRBV6-4
CASSATGTGVYYGYTF
TGTGCCAGCAGTGCCACCGGGACAGGGGTTTACTATGGCTACACCTTC
>TRBJ1-1|-|TRBD1|TRBV15
CATSRNQGGNTEAFF
TGTGCCACCAGCAGAAATCAGGGGGGGAACACTGAAGCTTTCTTT
>TRBJ2-7|-|TRBD1|TRBV5-1
CASSLARGQGSNEQYF
TGCGCCAGCAGCTTGGCGAGAGGACAGGGATCCAACGAGCAGTACTTC
>TRBJ2-3|-|TRBD2|TRBV24-1
CATSDFGSGGNRDTQYF
TGTGCCACCAGTGATTTCGGTAGCGGGGGGAATAGAGATACGCAGTATTTT
>TRBJ2-2|-|-|TRBV6-6
CASSYPLANTGELFF
TGTGCCAGCAGTTACCCGCTAGCGAACACCGGGGAGCTGTTTTTT
>TRBJ1-6|-|-|TRBV6-5
CASRYQGSPLHF
TGTGCCAGCAGATATCAGGGGTCACCCCTCCACTTT